The 25 T cell receptor beta chains below were found in one sample sequenced in a study of blood T cell repertoires in COVID-19. Assay: immunoSEQ multiplex PCR; the TCRdb copy retains only in-frame clones and omits some. This sample has roughly 230,000 clones, with around 90% found just once. What was sequenced was peripheral blood. The source is a woman aged 60-75 years with COVID-19, enrolled during active disease.

The chain is built from TRBV4-2 and TRBJ1-2; the D is unclear. CDR1 and CDR2 (germline): LGHNA, YNFKEQ. The V end was cut by 1 base, the J end by 0 bases, with 6 bases between. This CDR3 contains 14 residues. The CDR3 region is CASSQASANYGYTF. The CDR3 region has the DNA TGTGCCAGCAGCCAAGCGTCAGCTAACTATGGCTACACCTTC.

V usage is TRBV12-3 or TRBV12-4 and J usage is TRBJ1-1; TRBD1 might be the D (5 bases). Trimming removed 6 bases at V and 6 bases at J, with 14 bases between. The CDR3 is made up of 13 amino acids. This CDR3 reads CASRIPGAPEAFF. For the CDR3, the DNA is TGTGCCAGCAGGATTCCTGGGGCCCCTGAAGCTTTCTTT.

This chain links TRBV19 with TRBJ1-6, with 10 nucleotides matching TRBD1. CDR1 LNHDA and CDR2 SQIVND come from the germline V gene (reference sequence). The CDR3 runs 15 residues. V dropped 7 bases and J dropped 7; count of bases not matched to a gene: 7. CDR3 sequence: CASTGTGEGNSPLHF. The CDR3 DNA is TGTGCCAGTACTGGGACAGGGGAAGGAAATTCACCCCTCCACTTT.

This clone has more than one count but fewer than ten. The chain's CDR3 is CASSQTGATNQPQHF. In DNA form, the CDR3 reads TGTGCCAGCAGCCAGACAGGGGCGACAAATCAGCCCCAGCATTTT. The chain is built from TRBV3-1 (or the pseudogene TRBV3-2) and TRBJ1-5; TRBD1 matches 8 bases. This CDR3 has 15 residues. Trimming at V came to 3 bases and at J to 4 bases, leaving 5 bases not matched to a gene. Germline V gives CDR1 LGHDT, CDR2 YNNKEL (reference sequence).

The chain joins TRBV4-2 to TRBJ1-4; D uncertain. This CDR3 is 11 amino acids long. Trimming removed 5 bases from V and 5 bases from J, with 3 bases in between. CDR1 is LGHNA and CDR2 is YNFKEQ in the germline V gene. The CDR3 here is CASSSNEKLFF. Here the CDR3 DNA reads TGTGCCAGCAGCTCGAATGAAAAACTGTTTTTT.

The chain uses TRBV6-1 and TRBJ1-6; no firm D call. V lost 3 bases to trimming and J lost 7 bases, with 13 bases between them. The CDR3 extends over 15 amino acids. CDR1 is MNHNS and CDR2 is SASEGT in the germline V gene. The CDR3 reads CASSETRVRNSPLHF. CDR3 DNA: TGTGCCAGCAGTGAGACTAGAGTAAGAAATTCACCCCTCCACTTT.

The chain couples TRBV6-4 to TRBJ1-2; TRBD1 is a possible D gene (6 bases). The CDR3 contains 15 residues. In germline, CDR1 is MRHNA, CDR2 SNTAGT. The ends were cut back, 5 bases at V and 0 bases at J, with 13 bases in the middle. CDR3 region: CASSRTGTPNYGYTF. CDR3 DNA sequence: TGTGCCAGCAGTCGAACCGGGACACCTAACTATGGCTACACCTTC.

J is TRBJ2-1 and V is TRBV5-4, with TRBD2 matching over 11 bases. Germline CDR1 is SGHNT and CDR2 is YYREEE (reference sequence). The CDR3 totals 16 residues. Trimming took 6 bases from V and 0 from J; bases not matched to a gene: 5. In DNA, the CDR3 is TGTGCCAGCACTAGCGGGGGGCCGAGCTCCTACAATGAGCAGTTCTTC. Its protein is CASTSGGPSSYNEQFF.

The rearrangement joins TRBV5-1 to TRBJ2-3; tentatively, D is TRBD2 (6 bases). The CDR3 contains 14 residues. Germline lookup yields CDR1 SGHRS and CDR2 YFSETQ. Trimming took 0 bases from V and 2 from J, leaving 7 bases between them. This CDR3 is CASSLGGDTDTQYF. The CDR3 DNA is TGCGCCAGCAGCTTGGGCGGGGACACAGATACGCAGTATTTT.

The chain couples TRBV18 to TRBJ2-5; tentatively, D is TRBD1 (6 bases). This CDR3 is built from 15 residues. Between the trimmed V and J ends, which lost 8 bases and 0 bases, there was a span of 16 bases. CDR1 KGHSH and CDR2 LQKENI come from the germline V gene. For the CDR3, the DNA is TGTGCCAGCGCCCTCGGACAGTACGACCAAGAGACCCAGTACTTC. It yields the protein CASALGQYDQETQYF.

The chain couples TRBV6-5 to TRBJ1-5; TRBD1 agrees at 7 bases. The CDR3 length is 13 residues. Unmatched junction bases numbered 3, after V lost 5 bases and J lost 5 bases. Germline V gene sequence: CDR1 MNHEY, CDR2 SVGAGI. The CDR3 reads CASSTDRDQPQHF. CDR3 sequence (DNA): TGTGCCAGCAGTACAGACAGGGATCAGCCCCAGCATTTT.

The chain couples TRBV7-2 to TRBJ2-5; 11 nucleotides align to TRBD2. Trimming took 3 bases from V and 2 from J; bases not matched to a gene: 2. The CDR3 has 15 amino acids. Germline CDR1 and CDR2: SGHTA and FQGNSA. The CDR3: CASSFGLAGQETQYF. DNA of the CDR3: TGTGCCAGCAGCTTCGGACTAGCGGGTCAAGAGACCCAGTACTTC.

The V call is TRBV30, the J call TRBJ1-2; TRBD1 aligns across 7 bases. Germline V gives CDR1 GTSNPN, CDR2 SVGIG (reference sequence). V was clipped by 2 bases and J by 8 bases; unmatched bases: 5. This CDR3 comprises 12 residues. CDR3 in DNA: TGTGCCTGGAGTAGGGACAGTCGAGGCTACACCTTC. Residues: CAWSRDSRGYTF.

This chain connects TRBV7-8 to TRBJ1-4; D remains unclear. V shed 5 bases and J shed 5 bases, with 18 bases lying between them. Germline V gene data show CDR1 as SGHVS and CDR2 as FQNEAQ. This CDR3 spans 16 amino acids. The CDR3 DNA follows: TGTGCCAGCAGCCAAACAATGGGGAGGGAGAATGAAAAACTGTTTTTT. Amino acids: CASSQTMGRENEKLFF.

The chain uses TRBV3-1 (or the pseudogene TRBV3-2) and TRBJ1-1; TRBD1 matches 8 bases. The CDR3 loop spans 12 amino acids. Germline V CDR1 and CDR2: LGHDT, YNNKEL (reference sequence). Germline trimming cut 8 bases from V and 10 bases from J; bases unmatched to any gene: 9. The CDR3 protein is CASRSTGEGAFF. DNA of the CDR3: TGTGCCAGCCGTTCGACAGGGGAGGGAGCTTTCTTT.

The rearrangement links TRBV5-4 to TRBJ1-1; tentatively, D is TRBD1 (6 bases). In germline, CDR1 is SGHNT, CDR2 YYREEE (reference sequence). CDR3 length equals 15 residues. The V gene lost 4 bases and the J gene lost 6 bases, with 19 bases spanning the gap. The DNA of the CDR3 is TGTGCCAGCAGCCCCGGGTCGGGGGGGCCTTCTGAAGCTTTCTTT. Its protein product is CASSPGSGGPSEAFF.

V is TRBV6-5 and J is TRBJ1-2, with D possibly being TRBD1 (6 bases). From germline, CDR1 is MNHEY and CDR2 SVGAGI. V was shortened by 11 bases and J by 6 bases, with 19 bases between the two germline ends. The CDR3 totals 13 residues. CDR3 loop: CAVLRGTEDGYTF. In DNA form, the CDR3 reads TGTGCCGTCCTGAGGGGGACGGAGGATGGCTACACCTTC.

V is TRBV19 and J is TRBJ2-1, with 9 bases that match TRBD1. This CDR3 contains 15 residues. Germline V lookup: CDR1 LNHDA, CDR2 SQIVND (reference sequence). V gave up 5 bases and J gave up 3 bases; unmatched junction bases: 5. CDR3 region: CASSVRDRDYNEQFF. The DNA of the CDR3 is TGTGCCAGTAGTGTTCGGGACAGGGACTACAATGAGCAGTTCTTC.

This clone appeared a single time. The chain couples TRBV15 to TRBJ1-2; D may be TRBD1 (5 bases). Deletions cut 7 bases from V and 2 bases from J, with 14 bases between. The CDR3 contains 14 residues. Per germline, CDR1 LNHNV and CDR2 YYDKDF (reference sequence). CDR3 protein: CATKDGRANYGYTF. The CDR3 nucleotides read TGTGCCACCAAGGATGGCAGGGCCAACTATGGCTACACCTTC.

V and J are TRBV13 and TRBJ1-2; tentatively, D is TRBD1 (6 bases). V shed 5 bases and J shed 4 bases, with 20 bases lying between them. The CDR3 is made up of 16 amino acids. The germline V gene has CDR1 PRHDT and CDR2 FYEKMQ (reference sequence). DNA of the CDR3: TGTGCCAGCAGCGAACACTTACAGGGAGCGGCCTATGGCTACACCTTC. Residues: CASSEHLQGAAYGYTF.

The V and J genes are TRBV7-3 and TRBJ1-3; D might be TRBD1 (5 bases). This CDR3 has 18 residues. V was pared by 1 base and J by 0 bases, with 16 bases between. Germline assignment: CDR1 SGHTA and CDR2 FQGTGA. CDR3 region: CASSLISTGVTSGNTIYF. The CDR3 DNA reads as TGTGCCAGCAGCTTAATAAGTACAGGAGTTACCTCTGGAAACACCATATATTTT. The full variable domain, with the rest looked up from reference TRBV7-3 and TRBJ1-3, is GAGVSQTPSNKVTEKGKYVELRCDPISGHTALYWYRQSLGQGPEFLIYFQGTGAADDSGLPNDRFFAVRPEGSVSTLKIQRTERGDSAVYLCASSLISTGVTSGNTIYFGEGSWLTVV.

The gene calls are TRBV18 and TRBJ2-3; TRBD2 matches at 8 bases. CDR3 length: 15 residues. Germline assignment: CDR1 KGHSH and CDR2 LQKENI. Trimming cost V 6 bases and J 5 bases; bases outside gene matches: 10. The CDR3 DNA reads TGTGCCAGCTCGCTATCCGGGGGGGCGGAAGATACGCAGTATTTT. This gives the protein CASSLSGGAEDTQYF. The variable domain in full, with the rest retrieved from reference TRBV18 and TRBJ2-3, is NAGVMQNPRHLVRRRGQEARLRCSPMKGHSHVYWYRQLPEEGLKFMVYLQKENIIDESGMPKERFSAEFPKEGPSILRIQQVVRGDSAAYFCASSLSGGAEDTQYFGPGTRLTVL.

The rearrangement joins TRBV12-3 or TRBV12-4 to TRBJ1-1; D is unresolved. Trimming shortened V by 1 base and J by 4 bases, and 7 bases separated the two germline ends. This CDR3 has 13 amino acids. The CDR3: CASSLVRVTEAFF. In DNA form, the CDR3 reads TGTGCCAGCAGTTTAGTCCGGGTCACTGAAGCTTTCTTT.

V usage is TRBV25-1 and J usage is TRBJ1-3; possible D gene TRBD1, 5 bases. This CDR3 comprises 16 residues. Per the germline V gene, CDR1 is MGHDK and CDR2 is SYGVNS. Trimming left V 3 bases short and J 0 bases short, with 12 bases between. The CDR3 is CASSDPDSLSGNTIYF. Here the CDR3 DNA reads TGTGCCAGCAGTGATCCCGACAGCCTCTCTGGAAACACCATATATTTT.

This chain links TRBV4-2 with TRBJ2-7, with 12 bases identical to TRBD1. With 4 bases clipped from V and 5 bases from J, the junction kept 9 bases outside the gene matches. The CDR3 contains 16 residues. Germline CDR1 reads LGHNA; CDR2 reads YNFKEQ. The CDR3, as DNA: TGTGCCAGCAGCCGAAGCCCGGGACAGGGGGCAGACGAGCAGTACTTC. Translating gives CASSRSPGQGADEQYF.